The 25 T cell receptor beta chains in this list originate from one sample, sequenced in a study of CD8 T cells in ankylosing spondylitis. TCRdb redid the calling of the 5' RACE reads with MiXCR, one entry per CDR3 protein. This sample has 300,000 to 400,000 distinct CDR3 sequences, with roughly 15% found just once. Specimen: blood, either unsorted or a sorted T cell fraction (not recorded which). The receptors were gathered from a male donor with ankylosing spondylitis or in good health (not recorded which).

V gene TRBV10-1 combines with J gene TRBJ2-7, with 11 positions matching TRBD1. V gave up 0 bases and J gave up 7 bases; unmatched junction bases: 2. The CDR3 covers 14 residues. From germline, CDR1 is WNHNN and CDR2 SYGVQD (reference sequence). CDR3 in amino acids: CASSESGTGGEQYF. The CDR3 region has the DNA TGCGCCAGCAGTGAGTCGGGGACAGGGGGAGAGCAGTACTTC.

This chain uses TRBV20-1 with TRBJ1-1; D perhaps matches TRBD1 (5 bases). Germline lookup yields CDR1 DFQATT and CDR2 SNEGSKA (reference sequence). The CDR3 runs to 16 residues. The ends were cut back, 5 bases at V and 0 bases at J, with 19 bases in the middle. CDR3 loop: CSAVLGRDLMNTEAFF. CDR3 in DNA: TGCAGTGCTGTACTAGGTAGGGACCTCATGAACACTGAAGCTTTCTTT.

A few counts support this clonotype. V gene TRBV25-1 combines with J gene TRBJ2-1; a weak D match, TRBD1 (6 bases). The germline V and J ends were trimmed by 4 bases and 3 bases, with 16 bases remaining between them. Per germline, CDR1 MGHDK and CDR2 SYGVNS. The CDR3 runs to 16 residues. The CDR3 nucleotides read TGTGCCAGCAGTGGTTCGTCCGGACAGTTCTACAATGAGCAGTTCTTC. It yields the protein CASSGSSGQFYNEQFF.

The genes are TRBV7-2 and TRBJ2-7; TRBD1 matches 10 bases. Per the germline V gene, CDR1 is SGHTA and CDR2 is FQGNSA. V lost 4 bases, J lost 2 bases, and 5 bases stayed unmatched. This CDR3 contains 15 residues. CDR3 bases: TGTGCCAGCAGCTCCCGGACAGGGGGAGCCTACGAGCAGTACTTC. It is translated as CASSSRTGGAYEQYF.

This clonotype was found many times. The J gene is TRBJ2-2, the V gene TRBV24-1, with D perhaps TRBD1 or TRBD2 (6 bases each). This CDR3 spans 16 amino acids. Trimming removed 10 bases from V and 2 bases from J, with 19 bases in between. Germline loops: CDR1 KGHDR, CDR2 SFDVKD. Written as DNA, the CDR3 is TGTGCCACACGTAAGGGGGGACCCAGCAACACCGGGGAGCTGTTTTTT. The encoded protein is CATRKGGPSNTGELFF.

This clonotype turned up a few times. The chain joins TRBV4-1 to TRBJ2-3; 10 positions agree with TRBD2. The CDR3 contains 16 residues. Germline loops: CDR1 MGHRA, CDR2 YSYEKL. Trimming took 3 bases from V and 0 from J; bases not matched to a gene: 3. Here the CDR3 reads CASSHVAGGSTDTQYF. The CDR3 nucleotides are TGCGCCAGCAGCCATGTAGCGGGAGGCAGCACAGATACGCAGTATTTT.

This clonotype was seen a handful of times. The rearrangement links TRBV5-1 to TRBJ1-5; D not certain. V lost 0 bases and J 8 bases, leaving 12 bases between the germline ends. The V gene's germline CDR1 is SGHRS and CDR2 YFSETQ. CDR3 length equals 14 residues. CDR3 region: CASSLAGVGEPQHF. CDR3 nucleotides: TGCGCCAGCAGCTTGGCTGGGGTGGGCGAGCCCCAGCATTTT.

This clonotype was seen only a few times. The chain combines TRBV5-1 with TRBJ1-1; D gene unclear. Germline V gene data show CDR1 as SGHRS and CDR2 as YFSETQ. Between the trimmed V and J ends, which lost 0 bases and 1 base, there was a span of 7 bases. This CDR3 comprises 14 residues. CDR3 coding DNA: TGCGCCAGCAGCTTGGATACCACGAACACTGAAGCTTTCTTT. Translating gives CASSLDTTNTEAFF.

This clonotype was observed a handful of times. The V gene is TRBV10-2, the J gene TRBJ2-5, with D maybe TRBD1 (6 bases). This CDR3 spans 13 amino acids. Germline V lookup: CDR1 WSHSY, CDR2 SAAADI. Trimming took 7 bases from V and 11 from J, leaving 20 bases between them. The CDR3 DNA reads as TGCGCCAGCACCGGGACAAGGAGGTATTCTCAGTACTTC. Residues: CASTGTRRYSQYF.

This chain links TRBV6-1 with TRBJ1-5, with TRBD1 matching 7 bases. V trimming: 0 bases; J trimming: 5 bases; junction bases outside the gene matches: 1. The CDR3 covers 14 residues. Germline loops: CDR1 MNHNS, CDR2 SASEGT. The CDR3: CASSEAGGDQPQHF. The CDR3 coding sequence is TGTGCCAGCAGTGAAGCAGGGGGCGATCAGCCCCAGCATTTT.

V usage is TRBV12-3 or TRBV12-4 and J usage is TRBJ1-5; a weak D match, TRBD1 (6 bases). Trimming stripped 2 bases from V and 4 bases from J, with 9 bases between. The CDR3 has 14 residues. CDR3 DNA sequence: TGTGCCAGCAGTTTAACCCAGGGGAATCAGCCCCAGCATTTT. Translating gives CASSLTQGNQPQHF.

This chain links TRBV12-3 or TRBV12-4 with TRBJ2-7, with 8 nucleotides matching TRBD2. V dropped 3 bases and J dropped 5; count of bases not matched to a gene: 12. The CDR3 totals 16 residues. The CDR3 protein is CASSFYLSGTYHEQYF. The DNA for the CDR3 is TGTGCCAGCAGTTTTTATCTTAGCGGGACGTACCACGAGCAGTACTTC.

The CDR3 sequence: CASSFGVSEKLFF. For the CDR3, the DNA is TGCGCCAGCAGCTTTGGGGTTAGTGAAAAACTGTTTTTT. The rearrangement uses TRBV5-1 and TRBJ1-4; D is uncertain. Trimming took 2 bases from V and 7 from J, leaving 9 bases between them. In germline, CDR1 is SGHRS, CDR2 YFSETQ. This CDR3 is built from 13 residues.

The chain is built from TRBV2 and TRBJ1-6; D ambiguous. Trimming took 9 bases from V and 2 from J, leaving 8 bases between them. The CDR3 is 13 residues long. From germline, CDR1 is SNHLY and CDR2 FYNNEI. This chain's CDR3 is CASAETYNSPLHF. CDR3 DNA sequence: TGTGCCAGTGCCGAGACCTATAATTCACCCCTCCACTTT. The full variable domain, in which reference TRBV2 and TRBJ1-6 provide the parts outside the CDR3, is EPEVTQTPSHQVTQMGQEVILRCVPISNHLYFYWYRQILGQKVEFLVSFYNNEISEKSEIFDDQFSVERPDGSNFTLKIRSTKLEDSAMYFCASAETYNSPLHFGNGTRLTVT.

This clonotype was counted a single time. V and J are TRBV12-3 or TRBV12-4 and TRBJ2-1; D perhaps matches TRBD2 (6 bases). V was clipped by 6 bases and J by 5 bases, with 11 bases between them. The CDR3 is 13 residues long. The CDR3 nucleotides read TGTGCCAGCAGCCTGGGACTTGACAATGAGCAGTTCTTC. It specifies CASSLGLDNEQFF.

This clonotype was seen many times. At one end, the junction sequence differs from germline, possibly due to a read error. This sequence joins TRBV20-1 and TRBJ1-2, with a tentative D call TRBD1 (5 bases). This CDR3 has 11 residues. Per germline, CDR1 DFQATT and CDR2 SNEGSKA (reference sequence). The DNA of the CDR3 is TGCGGTGCGCGGGGCATGGGAGGCTACACCTTC. It yields the protein CGARGMGGYTF.

This clonotype was recorded a few times. This chain connects TRBV7-9 to TRBJ2-2, with D perhaps TRBD1 (5 bases). With 3 bases removed from V and 3 bases from J, the gap between germline ends came to 11 bases. Germline V lookup: CDR1 SEHNR, CDR2 FQNEAQ (reference sequence). The CDR3 has 15 amino acids. DNA for the CDR3: TGTGCCAGCAGCTTTCAAGGGGTCCACACCGGGGAGCTGTTTTTT. Translation gives CASSFQGVHTGELFF.

This clonotype was seen a single time. The junction differs from germline at one of its ends, possibly a read error. The CDR3 DNA reads as TGTTCCAGCAGTTTATTACCCGGGACGGCTTCCTACGAGCAGTACTTC. This gives the protein CSSSLLPGTASYEQYF. The chain carries TRBV27 and TRBJ2-7; D possibly matches TRBD1 or TRBD2 (5 bases each). CDR1 is MNHEY and CDR2 is SMNVEV in the germline V gene (reference sequence). The CDR3 is 16 residues long.

In its sample, this clonotype was seen a few times. Written as DNA, the CDR3 is TGTGCCAGCAGTCGGACGGGAGAGGGACAGCCCCAGCATTTT. Protein sequence: CASSRTGEGQPQHF. The rearrangement links TRBV12-3 or TRBV12-4 to TRBJ1-5; D is unclear. Deletions cut 5 bases from V and 7 bases from J, with 15 bases between. The CDR3 runs to 14 residues.

This clonotype was counted at least ten times. This rearrangement joins TRBV30 to TRBJ2-7; D possibly uses TRBD1 or TRBD2 (7 bases each). The CDR3 totals 14 residues. Trimming removed 4 bases at V and 6 bases at J, with 19 bases between. Germline V CDR1 and CDR2: GTSNPN, SVGIG (reference sequence). The chain's CDR3 is CAWTSAGGGGEQYF. Here the CDR3 DNA reads TGTGCCTGGACTTCAGCAGGGGGGGGCGGCGAGCAGTACTTC.

This clonotype appeared a few times. The rearrangement uses TRBV4-2 and TRBJ1-2, with 8 bases lining up with TRBD1. The V and J ends lost 2 bases and 5 bases, in that order; junction bases with no gene match: 13. The CDR3 covers 17 residues. The germline V gene encodes CDR1 LGHNA and CDR2 YNFKEQ. The CDR3 nucleotides are TGTGCCAGCAGCCAACGCGACCCGGGACAGGCGCTTTATGGCTACACCTTC. Encoded protein: CASSQRDPGQALYGYTF.

The genes are TRBV3-1 and TRBJ2-5; 10 bases match TRBD2. The CDR3 has 15 amino acids. CDR1 LGHDT and CDR2 YNNKEL come from the germline V gene (reference sequence). The ends lost 2 bases at V and 2 bases at J; junction bases unmatched: 2. In DNA form, the CDR3 reads TGTGCCAGCAGCCAATCTAGCGGGAGACAAGAGACCCAGTACTTC. This gives the protein CASSQSSGRQETQYF.

This clonotype was seen a few times. The chain is built from TRBV10-3 and TRBJ2-1; tentatively, D is TRBD1 or TRBD2 (5 bases each). Trimming stripped 7 bases from V and 7 bases from J, with 23 bases between. The CDR3 totals 16 residues. Germline CDR1 ENHRY, CDR2 SYGVKD. CDR3 DNA sequence: TGTGCCATCAAAAAGGAGGAGGACTGGGGCTGGAATGAGCAGTTCTTC. Translating gives CAIKKEEDWGWNEQFF.

This clonotype turned up a few times. This rearrangement joins TRBV3-1 to TRBJ2-5; 8 bases line up with TRBD1. The length of the CDR3 is 13 residues. J gave up 6 bases and V 6 bases, and 6 bases lay outside the gene matches. Germline CDR1 and CDR2: LGHDT and YNNKEL (reference sequence). This CDR3 is CASSVGQGQTQYF. CDR3 bases: TGTGCCAGCAGTGTCGGACAGGGCCAGACCCAGTACTTC.

The table lists this clonotype with a few counts. The chain carries TRBV5-6 and TRBJ1-4; D possibly corresponds to TRBD1 (5 bases). This CDR3 is 14 amino acids long. CDR1 is SGHDT, CDR2 YYEEEE, per germline. V was cut by 4 bases and J by 2 bases, with 9 bases left in between. The CDR3 sequence is CASSQGRTNEKLFF. The CDR3 DNA sequence: TGTGCCAGCAGCCAGGGACGGACTAATGAAAAACTGTTTTTT.